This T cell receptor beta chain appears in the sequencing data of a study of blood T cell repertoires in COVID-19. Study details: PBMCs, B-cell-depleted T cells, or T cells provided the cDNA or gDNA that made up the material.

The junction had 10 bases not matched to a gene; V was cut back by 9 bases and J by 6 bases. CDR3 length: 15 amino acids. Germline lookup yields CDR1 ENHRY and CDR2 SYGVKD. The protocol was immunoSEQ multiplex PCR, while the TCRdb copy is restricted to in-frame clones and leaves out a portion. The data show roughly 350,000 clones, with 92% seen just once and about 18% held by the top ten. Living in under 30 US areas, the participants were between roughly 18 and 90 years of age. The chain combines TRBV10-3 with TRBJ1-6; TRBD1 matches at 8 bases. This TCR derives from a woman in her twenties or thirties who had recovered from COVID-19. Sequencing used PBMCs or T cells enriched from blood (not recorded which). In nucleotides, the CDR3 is TGTGCCATTAAAGAACGGACAGGGTCTAATTCACCCCTCCACTTT. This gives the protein CAIKERTGSNSPLHF.